This TCR beta chain appears in the sequencing data of a study of cytomegalovirus exposure and HLA in healthy donors. The PCR employed 60 Vbeta primers together with 13 Jbeta primers. Libraries were prepared by immunoSEQ multiplex PCR; TCRdb keeps only in-frame clonotypes and omits some of them. The data contain about 200,000 clones, about 81% of them singletons. The receptor was derived from a woman between 40 and 55 years old in good health and CMV-seronegative. What was sequenced was PBMCs.

The DNA of the CDR3 is TGTGCCAGCAGCTCAGACAGGGCGGCCACGGCCCAGTACTTC. This gives the protein CASSSDRAATAQYF. J is TRBJ2-5 and V is TRBV5-4; 7 nucleotides agree with TRBD1. Germline V gene sequence: CDR1 SGHNT, CDR2 YYREEE (reference sequence). CDR3 length equals 14 residues. V trimming: 3 bases; J trimming: 9 bases; junction bases outside the gene matches: 11.